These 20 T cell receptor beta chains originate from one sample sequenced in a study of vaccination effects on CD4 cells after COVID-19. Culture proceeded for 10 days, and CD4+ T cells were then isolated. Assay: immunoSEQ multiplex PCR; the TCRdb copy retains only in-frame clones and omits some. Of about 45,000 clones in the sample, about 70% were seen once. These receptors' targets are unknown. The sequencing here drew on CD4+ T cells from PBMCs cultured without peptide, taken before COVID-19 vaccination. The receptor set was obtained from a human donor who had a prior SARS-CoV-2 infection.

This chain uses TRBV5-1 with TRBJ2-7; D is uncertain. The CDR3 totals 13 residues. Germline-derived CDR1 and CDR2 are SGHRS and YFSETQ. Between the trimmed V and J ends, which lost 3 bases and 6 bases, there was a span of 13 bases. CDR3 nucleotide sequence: TGCGCCAGCAGCTCCAATCTAGGAGTCGAGCAGTACTTC. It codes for CASSSNLGVEQYF.

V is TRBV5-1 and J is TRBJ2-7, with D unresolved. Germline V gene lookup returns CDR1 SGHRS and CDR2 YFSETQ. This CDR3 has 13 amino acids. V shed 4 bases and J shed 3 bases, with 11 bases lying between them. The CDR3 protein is CASSQPPGYEQYF. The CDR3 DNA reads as TGCGCCAGCAGCCAGCCGCCGGGCTACGAGCAGTACTTC.

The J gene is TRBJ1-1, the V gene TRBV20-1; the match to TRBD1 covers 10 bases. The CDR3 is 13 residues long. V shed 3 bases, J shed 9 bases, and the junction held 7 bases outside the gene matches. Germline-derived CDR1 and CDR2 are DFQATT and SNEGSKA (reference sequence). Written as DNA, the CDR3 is TGCAGTGCTAGTAGTCTGACAGGGGGCAAAGCTTTCTTT. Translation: CSASSLTGGKAFF.

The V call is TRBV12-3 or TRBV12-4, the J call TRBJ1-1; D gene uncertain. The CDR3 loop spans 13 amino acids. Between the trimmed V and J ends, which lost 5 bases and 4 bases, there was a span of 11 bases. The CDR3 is CASSIDLVTEAFF. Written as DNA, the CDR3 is TGTGCCAGCAGTATAGATCTGGTCACTGAAGCTTTCTTT.

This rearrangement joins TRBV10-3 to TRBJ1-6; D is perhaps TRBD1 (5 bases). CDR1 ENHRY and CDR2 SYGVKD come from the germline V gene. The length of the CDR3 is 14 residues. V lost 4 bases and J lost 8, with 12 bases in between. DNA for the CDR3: TGTGCCATCAGTGTCGAGGGACGTGATTCACCCCTCCACTTT. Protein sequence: CAISVEGRDSPLHF.

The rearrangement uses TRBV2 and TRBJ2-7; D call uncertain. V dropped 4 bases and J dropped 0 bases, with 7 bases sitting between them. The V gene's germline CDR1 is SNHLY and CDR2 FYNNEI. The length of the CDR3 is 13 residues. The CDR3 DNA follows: TGTGCCAGCAGTGTGCCTCTCTCCTACGAGCAGTACTTC. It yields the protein CASSVPLSYEQYF.

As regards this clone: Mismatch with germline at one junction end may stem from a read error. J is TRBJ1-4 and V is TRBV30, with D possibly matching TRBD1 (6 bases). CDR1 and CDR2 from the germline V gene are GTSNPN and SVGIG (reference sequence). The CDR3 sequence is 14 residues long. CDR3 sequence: CAWNPGTTNEKLFF. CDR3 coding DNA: TGTGCCTGGAACCCCGGGACAACTAACGAAAAACTGTTTTTT. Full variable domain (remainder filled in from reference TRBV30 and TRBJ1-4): SQTIHQWPATLVQPVGSPLSLECTVEGTSNPNLYWYRQAAGRGLQLLFYSVGIGQISSEVPQNLSASRPQDRQFILSSKKLLLSDSGFYLCAWNPGTTNEKLFFGSGTQLSVL.

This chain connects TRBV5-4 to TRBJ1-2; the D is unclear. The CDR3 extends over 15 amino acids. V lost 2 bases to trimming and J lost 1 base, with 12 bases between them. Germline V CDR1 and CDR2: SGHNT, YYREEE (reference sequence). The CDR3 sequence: CASSFFQLLNYGYTF. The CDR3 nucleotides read TGTGCCAGCAGCTTTTTCCAGCTCCTTAACTATGGCTACACCTTC.

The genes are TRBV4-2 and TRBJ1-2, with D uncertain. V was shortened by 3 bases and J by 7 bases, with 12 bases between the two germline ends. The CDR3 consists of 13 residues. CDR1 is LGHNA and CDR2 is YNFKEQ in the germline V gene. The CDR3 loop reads CASSHPKVGGYTF. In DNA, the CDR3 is TGTGCCAGCAGCCATCCCAAAGTGGGTGGCTACACCTTC.

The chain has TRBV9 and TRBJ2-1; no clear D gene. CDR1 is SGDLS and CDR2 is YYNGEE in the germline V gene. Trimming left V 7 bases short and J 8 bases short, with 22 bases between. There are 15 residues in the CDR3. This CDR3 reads CASGPRFDLVDEQFF. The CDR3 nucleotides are TGTGCCAGCGGACCGCGTTTCGATCTGGTGGATGAGCAGTTCTTC.

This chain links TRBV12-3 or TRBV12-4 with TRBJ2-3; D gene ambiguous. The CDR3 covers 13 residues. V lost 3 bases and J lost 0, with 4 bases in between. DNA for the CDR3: TGTGCCAGCAGTTTGCTAAGCACAGATACGCAGTATTTT. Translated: CASSLLSTDTQYF.

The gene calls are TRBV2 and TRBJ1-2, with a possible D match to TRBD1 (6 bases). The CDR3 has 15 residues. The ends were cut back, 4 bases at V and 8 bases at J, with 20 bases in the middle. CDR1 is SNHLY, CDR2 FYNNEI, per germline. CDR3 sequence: CASSAPGGRTGGYTF. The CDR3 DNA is TGTGCCAGCAGTGCCCCGGGGGGCCGGACGGGAGGCTACACCTTC.

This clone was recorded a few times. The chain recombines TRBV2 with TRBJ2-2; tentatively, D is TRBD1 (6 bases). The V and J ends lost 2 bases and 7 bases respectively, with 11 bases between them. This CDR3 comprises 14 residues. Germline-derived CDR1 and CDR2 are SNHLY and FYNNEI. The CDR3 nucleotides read TGTGCCAGCAGTGAAAACAGGGTGGGCGGGGAGCTGTTTTTT. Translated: CASSENRVGGELFF.

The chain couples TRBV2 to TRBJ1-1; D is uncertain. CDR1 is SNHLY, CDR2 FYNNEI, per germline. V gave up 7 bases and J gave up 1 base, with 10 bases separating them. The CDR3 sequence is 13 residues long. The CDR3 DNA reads TGTGCCAGCATAACAGAACCGAACACTGAAGCTTTCTTT. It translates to CASITEPNTEAFF.

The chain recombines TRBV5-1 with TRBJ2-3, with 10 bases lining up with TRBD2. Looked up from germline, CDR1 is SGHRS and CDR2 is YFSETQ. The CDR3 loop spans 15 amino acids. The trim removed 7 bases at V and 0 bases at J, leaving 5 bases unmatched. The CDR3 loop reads CASGAAGGSTDTQYF. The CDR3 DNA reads TGCGCCAGCGGGGCAGCGGGGGGGAGCACAGATACGCAGTATTTT.

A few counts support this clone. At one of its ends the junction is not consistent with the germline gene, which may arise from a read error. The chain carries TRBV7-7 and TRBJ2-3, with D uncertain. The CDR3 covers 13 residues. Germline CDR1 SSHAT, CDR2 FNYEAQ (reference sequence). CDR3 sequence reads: CASSSSSTDTQYF. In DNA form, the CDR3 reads TGTGCTAGCAGCTCGAGTAGCACAGATACGCAGTATTTT.

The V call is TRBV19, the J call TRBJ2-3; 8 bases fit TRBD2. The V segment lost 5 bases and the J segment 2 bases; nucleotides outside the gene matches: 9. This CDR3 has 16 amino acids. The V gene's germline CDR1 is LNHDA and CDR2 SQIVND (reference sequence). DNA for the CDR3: TGTGCCAGTAGTTCCGGGACTAGGGGGGACACAGATACGCAGTATTTT. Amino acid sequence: CASSSGTRGDTDTQYF.

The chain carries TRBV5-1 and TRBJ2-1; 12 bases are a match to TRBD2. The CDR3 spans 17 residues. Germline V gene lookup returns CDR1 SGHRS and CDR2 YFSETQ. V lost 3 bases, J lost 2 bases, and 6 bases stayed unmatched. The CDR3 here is CASSSLAGGATYNEQFF. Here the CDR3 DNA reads TGCGCCAGCAGCTCCCTAGCGGGGGGGGCTACCTACAATGAGCAGTTCTTC.

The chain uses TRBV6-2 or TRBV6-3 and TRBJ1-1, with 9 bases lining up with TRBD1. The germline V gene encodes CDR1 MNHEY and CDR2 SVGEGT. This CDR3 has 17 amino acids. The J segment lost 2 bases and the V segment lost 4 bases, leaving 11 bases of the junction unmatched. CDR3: CASSSGGTGYGNTEAFF. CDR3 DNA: TGTGCCAGCAGTTCCGGCGGGACAGGGTACGGAAACACTGAAGCTTTCTTT.

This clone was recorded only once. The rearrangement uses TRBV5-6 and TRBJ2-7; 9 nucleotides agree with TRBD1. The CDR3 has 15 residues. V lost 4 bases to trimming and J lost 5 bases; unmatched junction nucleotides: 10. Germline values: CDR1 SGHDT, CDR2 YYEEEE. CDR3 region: CASSNRGQGSDEQYF. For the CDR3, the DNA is TGTGCCAGCAGCAATAGGGGACAGGGCAGTGACGAGCAGTACTTC.